Below, 6 T cell receptor beta chains from the same sample are listed, as sequenced in a study. TCRdb re-derived calls from the reads in MiXCR, one entry per CDR3 protein. The sample carries 1,500 to 2,000 distinct CDR3 sequences, 25% to 35% recorded once. Material for sequencing was CD8+ T cells (not recorded whether cultured). These receptors were collected from a female donor.

This clonotype qualifies as large (0.1 to 1%). This chain links TRBV9 with TRBJ2-2; D is possibly TRBD1 (5 bases). With 3 bases removed from V and 5 bases from J, the gap between germline ends came to 8 bases. The length of the CDR3 is 13 residues. The V gene's germline CDR1 is SGDLS and CDR2 YYNGEE. The CDR3 is CASSATGTGELFF. In DNA form, the CDR3 reads TGTGCCAGCAGCGCAACAGGTACCGGGGAGCTGTTTTTT.

This clonotype is deemed medium-sized (0.01 to 0.1%). The J gene is TRBJ1-1, the V gene TRBV6-5; D perhaps matches TRBD1 (6 bases). The V and J ends lost 2 bases and 6 bases respectively, with 13 bases between them. The CDR3 is 14 residues long. CDR1 and CDR2 from the germline V gene are MNHEY and SVGAGI. CDR3: CASSYGARGAEAFF. CDR3 DNA sequence: TGTGCCAGCAGTTACGGCGCCAGGGGCGCTGAAGCTTTCTTT.

The sample holds one count of this clonotype. A read error may account for a junction end that differs from germline. The chain couples TRBV6-2 or TRBV6-3 to TRBJ2-5; TRBD2 matches at 9 bases. CDR3 length: 15 residues. The V gene's germline CDR1 is MNHEY and CDR2 SVGEGT. CDR3 in amino acids: CASSYGASGMEIQYF. In DNA, the CDR3 is TGTGCCAGCAGTTACGGGGCTAGCGGGATGGAGATCCAGTACTTC.

The chain recombines TRBV27 with TRBJ2-1; TRBD1 or TRBD2 may be the D gene (7 bases each). V lost 10 bases and J 2 bases, leaving 18 bases between the germline ends. Germline CDR1 is MNHEY and CDR2 is SMNVEV (reference sequence). CDR3 size: 15 residues. CDR3 protein: CANRGGQGAYNEQFF. The CDR3, as DNA: TGTGCCAACAGGGGAGGGCAGGGAGCCTACAATGAGCAGTTCTTC.

This clonotype was observed a single time. The junction differs from germline at one of its ends, possibly a read error. The V and J genes are TRBV7-9 and TRBJ1-4, with TRBD1 matching over 7 bases. The CDR3 totals 13 residues. The germline CDR1 and CDR2 sequences are SEHNR and FQNEAQ (reference sequence). The CDR3 DNA is TGTGCCAGCAGCTTAAACAGGGGTGAAAAACAGTTTTTT. Translation gives CASSLNRGEKQFF.

By its share, this clonotype is large. The chain couples TRBV5-1 to TRBJ1-2; TRBD1 agrees at 8 bases. Germline V gene sequence: CDR1 SGHRS, CDR2 YFSETQ. The CDR3 extends over 14 amino acids. J lost 6 bases, V lost 1 base, and 5 bases had no gene match. Here the CDR3 reads CASSLSLQGDGYTF. As DNA, the CDR3 is TGCGCCAGCAGCTTGTCTTTACAGGGGGATGGCTACACCTTC.